This TCR beta chain appears in the sequencing data of a study of beta chain features in type 1 diabetes listed by TCRdb under 2018. With regard to the full study: Mean age, gender distribution, total cell number and subset yield were not different between patients and healthy donors. Naive and central memory subsets were obtained from all 28 donors, but regulatory and stem cell-like memory subsets were isolated from only 8 patients and about 8 healthy donors. A total of roughly 98,000,000 sorted cells were examined across all samples, and a strong correlation was observed between cell number per subset and RNA yield. The study compared the TCRB repertoires of sorted circulating CD4+ T cell subsets in recently diagnosed type 1 diabetes patients with those in matched healthy donors. Overall study results and their limits: Because cDNA was sequenced instead of genomic DNA, highly expressing activated cells could be over-represented, though the groups showed no difference in activation or CD3 levels. At VDJ recombination sites, type 1 diabetes patients had fewer insertions and more deleted nucleotides, which implies abnormalities in thymic rearrangement. A moderate but significant shortening of TCRB CDR3 length was observed in type 1 diabetes patients in all four CD4+ subsets. Because small numbers of individuals were included in the HLA sub-analyses, any influence of HLA type on TCRB rearrangement was left unresolved. Naive, central memory and regulatory TCRB repertoires appeared more similar among patients than among healthy donors. Shorter templates might be favored by PCR, yet because patient and control samples were amplified and corrected together, any such skew would affect both groups equally.

The High Capacity cDNA Reverse Transcription Kit was used to reverse transcribe all of the isolated RNA, meaning that expressed TCRB transcripts were what got sequenced. Deep immunoSEQ sequencing was applied to naive, central memory and regulatory T cell samples, giving an average of roughly 3.5 million total reads per sample. Sorted cells were lysed in RLT buffer and RNA was extracted with DNase-treated RNeasy Micro or Mini kits, depending on cell number. To prevent cross-contamination, each cell subset was processed individually, whereas patient and healthy donor samples were processed jointly. TCRB sequences were amplified from cDNA with the immunoSEQ multiplex PCR, producing 87-bp fragments spanning the CDR3 region. Amplicons were sequenced on the Illumina HiSeq platform. The source study handled its data this way. Synthetic template baselines were used to correct PCR bias computationally, reads within Hamming distance 2 were collapsed together, and singletons that could not be merged were discarded. By aligning reads against IMGT, V, D and J genes, CDR3 length, and insertions or deletions at six rearrangement sites were assigned. Within each subset, clonotype counts were normalized to sorted cell number, after which true diversity and Gini coefficients were computed with the tcR R package. The overlap coefficient, calculated on TCRB nucleotide sequences, was used to measure repertoire sharing. This is the immuneACCESS table as TCRdb keeps it, with only in-frame sequences that have V and J called. A part of the clones is gone; compared with another copy, unresolved V genes explain less than half, and the rest is unexplained. D and trimming come from the DNA, and the V and J calls and clone size come from that table. Across this sample there are around 140,000 clones, with about 10% seen only once. The ten largest clones take up over 0.6% of the sample.

This clone was seen many times. Its target antigen remains unknown. Within one base of it there is no much larger clone, and no base qualities were kept. Including cysteine and phenylalanine, the CDR3 has 13 amino acids. Only the CDR3 portion is preserved as DNA: 39 bases, with reading frame beginning at the first base. From the germline V gene (reference sequence), CDR1 is LNHDA and CDR2 is SQIVND. The junction shows trimming of 9 bases on V and 4 bases on J, plus 15 bases between the germline ends. From each donor, a single peripheral blood sample of approximately 110 mL on average was drawn into heparinised tubes. Using a panel that included CD45RO, CCR7, CD25, CD127, CD95 and CD27, naive, central memory, regulatory and stem cell-like memory CD4+ T cells were sorted on a BD FACSAria II. A purity above 95% was achieved for all sorted populations. Right away, PBMCs were isolated by Lymphoprep density gradient centrifugation and were stained directly, with no culture step. To minimize batch effects, samples were stained and sorted in pairs, one healthy donor with one patient per experiment.

The material sequenced was central memory CD4+ T cells from blood. Recombination joined TRBV19 with TRBJ1-2; no confident D gene assignment can be made. This receptor was identified in a man under 40 with type 1 diabetes. The CDR3 sequence is CASRPYEGYGYTF. In nucleotide form, the sequence is TGTGCCAGCCGTCCCTATGAGGGCTATGGCTACACCTTC.